This T cell receptor (beta chain) was identified in a study of beta chain features in type 1 diabetes. About the research overall: The patients were much like the healthy donors in age, gender and cell yields.

This clone has only a few counts. Sorting of CD4+ naive, central memory, regulatory and stem cell-like memory cells was performed via CD45RO/CCR7/CD25/CD127/CD95/CD27. Sequenced material consisted of expressed TCRB transcripts (all of the isolated RNA was reverse transcribed). Some 3.6 million reads per sample were averaged for naive, central memory and regulatory samples. Clones were read by immunoSEQ multiplex PCR, and TCRdb kept only the in-frame ones, dropping some. The data contain approximately 400,000 clones, more than 12% of them singletons. This CDR3 is 13 amino acids long. Losses at the gene ends were 5 bases for V and 7 bases for J; bases not matched to a gene: 5. Germline V gene data show CDR1 as MNHNS and CDR2 as SASEGT.

The chain carries TRBV6-1 and TRBJ2-4, with TRBD1 matching over 7 bases. The receptor was isolated from a woman aged 18-29 years in good health. What was sequenced was naive CD4+ T cells from blood. This CDR3 is CASSSTDRNIQYF. The CDR3, as DNA: TGTGCCAGCAGTTCAACGGACAGGAACATTCAGTACTTC.